These 11 T cell receptor beta chains originate from one sample sequenced in a study of CD8 T cells in ankylosing spondylitis. General study results and limits: Within ankylosing spondylitis blood, a TCR beta motif made up of several highly homologous variants appeared to be characteristic.

TCRdb passed the 5' RACE reads through MiXCR, listing each CDR3 protein once. The data show 470,000 or so distinct CDR3 sequences, 26% seen once. These receptors have no known antigen. The sample was blood, either unsorted or a sorted T cell fraction (not recorded which). These receptors originate from a male donor with ankylosing spondylitis.

The rearrangement joins TRBV30 to TRBJ1-1, with D perhaps matching TRBD1 (5 bases). Trimming took off 5 bases at V and 5 bases at J, with 15 bases between the two ends. Germline CDR1 reads GTSNPN; CDR2 reads SVGIG (reference sequence). The CDR3 is 13 amino acids. CDR3 sequence: CAWGRGEGTEAFF. CDR3 bases: TGTGCCTGGGGGAGGGGAGAGGGAACTGAAGCTTTCTTT.

Ten or more counts support this clonotype. The chain employs TRBV12-3 or TRBV12-4 and TRBJ2-5; 11 nucleotides align to TRBD2. This CDR3 is built from 15 residues. Trimming removed 3 bases from V and 4 bases from J; junction bases left unmatched: 4. CDR3 in amino acids: CASSFTSGSGETQYF. DNA of the CDR3: TGTGCCAGCAGTTTTACTAGCGGGAGTGGAGAGACCCAGTACTTC.

The chain joins TRBV5-1 to TRBJ2-7; 13 bases match TRBD2. Germline V CDR1 and CDR2: SGHRS, YFSETQ. This CDR3 comprises 16 residues. Unmatched junction bases numbered 5, after V lost 3 bases and J lost 2 bases. CDR3 nucleotide sequence: TGCGCCAGCAGCTGGGGACTAGCGGGACTTCCCTACGAGCAGTACGTC. This translates into CASSWGLAGLPYEQYV.

The V gene is TRBV11-3, the J gene TRBJ2-1, with D maybe TRBD1 (6 bases). In germline, CDR1 is SGHNT, CDR2 YENEEA. The CDR3 contains 14 residues. Trimming removed 7 bases from V and 5 bases from J, with 15 bases in between. The CDR3 is CASTPGTSNNEQFF. Here the CDR3 DNA reads TGTGCCAGCACCCCCGGGACAAGTAACAATGAGCAGTTCTTC. Full variable domain (missing parts from reference TRBV11-3 and TRBJ2-1): EAGVVQSPRYKIIEKKQPVAFWCNPISGHNTLYWYLQNLGQGPELLIRYENEEAVDDSQLPKDRFSAERLKGVDSTLKIQPAELGDSAVYLCASTPGTSNNEQFFGPGTRLTVL.

The chain uses TRBV21-1 and TRBJ2-1; the table's D call, TRBD1, was not checked against the DNA. TRBV21-1 is labeled a pseudogene. CDR3 length equals 17 residues. The CDR3 region has the DNA TGTGCCAGCAGCAAACCCCCTGGCGGGTCCCCCTACAATGAGCAGTTCTTC. It codes for CASSKPPGGSPYNEQFF.

There are a few counts of this clonotype. The V and J genes are TRBV10-3 and TRBJ2-1; D gene unclear. This CDR3 region has 16 residues. Per the germline V gene, CDR1 is ENHRY and CDR2 is SYGVKD. Trimming left V 0 bases short and J 8 bases short, with 17 bases between. The CDR3 nucleotides read TGTGCCATCAGTGAGTCGGGTCGGCCCCAAGGAGATGAGCAGTTCTTC. Its translation is CAISESGRPQGDEQFF.

This CDR3 reads CATSDLAQGARNEQFF. The CDR3 bases are TGTGCCACCAGTGATTTAGCACAGGGGGCGAGGAATGAGCAGTTCTTC. The chain couples TRBV24-1 to TRBJ2-1, with 9 positions matching TRBD1. Germline CDR1 and CDR2: KGHDR and SFDVKD. V shed 1 base and J 7 bases; nucleotides not matched to a gene: 7. The CDR3 loop spans 16 amino acids.

This clonotype was observed a handful of times. The rearrangement links TRBV20-1 to TRBJ1-1; tentatively, D is TRBD1 (5 bases). V dropped 6 bases and J dropped 5 bases, with 22 bases sitting between them. CDR1 and CDR2 from the germline V gene are DFQATT and SNEGSKA (reference sequence). The CDR3 spans 15 residues. The CDR3 DNA reads TGCAGTGCCCCCCCAGACCTTAGAAAGGGGACTGAAGCTTTCTTT. Translation: CSAPPDLRKGTEAFF.

The chain links TRBV20-1 to TRBJ2-7; TRBD2 matches 9 bases. The CDR3 length is 14 residues. From germline, CDR1 is DFQATT and CDR2 SNEGSKA (reference sequence). The V and J ends lost 5 bases and 5 bases, in that order; junction bases with no gene match: 10. The CDR3 DNA is TGCAGTGCTCTCCAGAGTAGCGGGAGCCACGAGCAGTACTTC. Translating gives CSALQSSGSHEQYF.

There are a few counts of this clonotype. The V and J genes are TRBV7-2 and TRBJ2-7; D is possibly TRBD2 (5 bases). Trimming took off 1 base at V and 2 bases at J, with 12 bases between the two ends. From germline, CDR1 is SGHTA and CDR2 FQGNSA. The CDR3 is made up of 15 amino acids. The CDR3 nucleotides are TGTGCCAGCAGCTTAGGTGTAGCGACAACCTACGAGCAGTACTTC. Residues: CASSLGVATTYEQYF.

This clonotype was seen a few times. The chain combines TRBV5-1 with TRBJ2-7; 8 bases map to TRBD1. CDR1 SGHRS and CDR2 YFSETQ come from the germline V gene. The ends lost 2 bases at V and 3 bases at J; junction bases unmatched: 7. The CDR3 runs 15 residues. This CDR3 reads CASSFTGQVIYEQYF. The CDR3 nucleotides read TGCGCCAGCAGCTTCACGGGACAGGTGATCTACGAGCAGTACTTC.